A selection of T cell receptor beta chains follows, all from one sample in a study of blood T cells in healthy people across ages. TCRdb recomputed calls from the 5' RACE reads with MiXCR, one row per CDR3 protein. The profile covers hundreds of thousands of distinct CDR3 sequences, with roughly 26% appearing a single time and 15% to 20% taken by the ten largest. The sample comprised blood. These receptors originate from a woman of 80 years or more in good health. Each CDR3 is given without its conserved first and last residue.

v_call: TRBV6-6; cdr3_aa: ASSPALVPGGDQPQH
v_call: TRBV10-3; cdr3_aa: AISGRESDTQY
v_call: TRBV6-2/TRBV6-3; cdr3_aa: ASNLAVGGTDTQY
v_call: TRBV6-2/TRBV6-3; cdr3_aa: ASSYVDQETQY
v_call: TRBV7-9; cdr3_aa: ASSFGGAVYNEQF
v_call: TRBV6-2/TRBV6-3; cdr3_aa: ASSYSRYEQF
v_call: TRBV6-2/TRBV6-3; cdr3_aa: ASSYTRHKGIYEQY
v_call: TRBV20-1; cdr3_aa: SARDDTSGRETQY
v_call: TRBV6-5; cdr3_aa: ASSYGGYRGEKLF
v_call: TRBV29-1; cdr3_aa: SVEEFGAGVNEQF
v_call: TRBV3-1; cdr3_aa: ASREGRTDTQY
v_call: TRBV20-1; cdr3_aa: SATEWGAMSDEQF
v_call: TRBV20-1; cdr3_aa: SARDVAGNTGELF
v_call: TRBV7-9; cdr3_aa: ASSFGGNNQPQH
v_call: TRBV4-3; cdr3_aa: ASSQGTRDTYNEQF
v_call: TRBV6-2/TRBV6-3; cdr3_aa: ASSYGTRATNEKLF
v_call: TRBV4-3; cdr3_aa: ASSQDSGQGNTGELF
v_call: TRBV6-2/TRBV6-3; cdr3_aa: ASRNPEEDEKLF
v_call: TRBV12-5; cdr3_aa: ASGLLKISYNEQF
v_call: TRBV6-2/TRBV6-3; cdr3_aa: ASSYGSTSTDTQY
v_call: TRBV7-9; cdr3_aa: ASSPWLTSRTETQY
v_call: TRBV15; cdr3_aa: ATSRGYSGNTIY
v_call: TRBV7-6; cdr3_aa: ASSIRTGTGIHEQY
v_call: TRBV10-3; cdr3_aa: AISDPDRVGNQPQH
v_call: TRBV5-1; cdr3_aa: ASRMTAPNYGYT
v_call: TRBV25-1; cdr3_aa: ASTAGTRNGELF
v_call: TRBV19; cdr3_aa: ASSGPVGPETQY
v_call: TRBV7-2; cdr3_aa: ASSSYNGVHETQY
v_call: TRBV7-9; cdr3_aa: ASSPPLRTGPYEQY
v_call: TRBV4-1; cdr3_aa: ASSQEESLGRDTQY
v_call: TRBV5-1; cdr3_aa: ASSLGTGPTVDTQY
v_call: TRBV20-1; cdr3_aa: SARVGLAGGHYNEQF
v_call: TRBV7-9; cdr3_aa: ASSLAVAGELF
v_call: TRBV4-3; cdr3_aa: ASSQALARLETQY
v_call: TRBV18; cdr3_aa: ASSPSGGQGTDTQY
v_call: TRBV20-1; cdr3_aa: SARGQGRGPNEKLF
v_call: TRBV15; cdr3_aa: ATSRDAIGSGFSGNTIY
v_call: TRBV6-5; cdr3_aa: ASSYSSSGGYNEQF
v_call: TRBV5-6; cdr3_aa: ASSSGPTQAF
v_call: TRBV12-3/TRBV12-4; cdr3_aa: ASSPIGLQSNQPQH
v_call: TRBV12-3/TRBV12-4; cdr3_aa: ASSFITSGATTGELF
v_call: TRBV5-1; cdr3_aa: ASTLQPGRSSYEQY
v_call: TRBV18; cdr3_aa: ASSPIAMGQGPGYT
v_call: TRBV4-3; cdr3_aa: ASSQDLPDQGRPVEQF
v_call: TRBV6-2/TRBV6-3; cdr3_aa: ASRLAGVQETQY
v_call: TRBV4-2; cdr3_aa: ASSQDQQAYDQPQH
v_call: TRBV7-2; cdr3_aa: ASSLSLADTDGYT
v_call: TRBV15; cdr3_aa: ATSRDRRYFYQQY
v_call: TRBV20-1; cdr3_aa: SALDRARQTDTQY
v_call: TRBV20-1; cdr3_aa: SASIGNYGYT